The text below deals with one T cell receptor (beta chain). Its antigen is unknown. This record belongs to a study of siplizumab effects on memory and regulatory T cells. Findings of the study overall: Naive T cells looked more diverse than memory cells and looked like major alloresponse contributors.

Some clones are missing from TCRdb's copy, which holds only in-frame ones; the method was immunoSEQ multiplex PCR. The table records about 87,000 clones, 70% to 90% of them present only once. The sample taken for sequencing was CD4+ T cells sorted from blood. The TCR sequence derives from a human donor in good health.

The DNA of the CDR3 is TGTGCTAGTGGTTTGGTACCCCTAGCTCCAGATACGCAGTATTTT. The encoded protein is CASGLVPLAPDTQYF. This chain uses TRBV12-5 with TRBJ2-3; D possibly corresponds to TRBD2 (5 bases). CDR3 length: 15 residues. Germline CDR1 reads LGHNT; CDR2 reads FRNRAP. V lost 0 bases and J 4 bases, leaving 11 bases between the germline ends.